This T cell receptor beta chain was retrieved from a study of OX40 agonist ivuxolimab in advanced cancers. For context, the study as a whole: Ivuxolimab, which targeted the costimulatory receptor OX40 (CD134), was an agonistic, fully human IgG2 monoclonal antibody. Intravenous ivuxolimab was administered to patients every 2 weeks at six dose levels: 0.01, 0.1, 0.3, 1.5, 3 and 10 mg/kg. Among the roughly 52 dose-escalation patients, about 20 had hepatocellular carcinoma, about 15 melanoma, 9 renal cell carcinoma and 9 head and neck cancer. In the dose-escalation cohort, around four fifths of patients were male, and the mean age was around 65 years with a range of roughly 20 to 85. Prior anti-PD-1, anti-PD-L1 or anti-CTLA-4 therapy was permitted, and about two fifths of dose-escalation patients had received checkpoint inhibitors. Partial responses were achieved by three dose-escalation patients, of whom one had hepatocellular carcinoma and two had cutaneous melanoma. Peripheral TCRbeta sequencing aimed to test whether ivuxolimab altered TCR sequence diversity and caused clonal T-cell expansion. The paper reports the monotherapy dose-escalation portion (N = 52 patients) of the phase I ivuxolimab trial. What the authors observed across the whole study: Low levels of normalized T-cell clonal expansion were also seen in some patients who did not respond. On average, CD8+ T cells showed more expanded clones than CD4+ T cells after ivuxolimab. Partial responders in the 0.1-3.0 mg/kg groups had among the lowest normalized peripheral clonal expansion, especially among CD8+ T cells. Antigen specificity was not determined for the clonally expanded peripheral T cells. At doses of 0.1 to 3.0 mg/kg, clonal expansion of both CD4+ and CD8+ blood T cells was observed from baseline to week 6.

Reading from cysteine to phenylalanine, the CDR3 counts 14 amino acids. Solely the CDR3 DNA is kept, with 42 bases framed from the first base. The trim is 3 bases for V and 0 bases for J, with a gap of 7 bases between the germline ends. As encoded in the germline V gene, CDR1 is KGHSH while CDR2 is LQKENI. Patients with autoimmune disease history or receiving systemic immunosuppression were excluded from the trial. In every dose cohort, peripheral blood was drawn for TCR sequencing at baseline, cycle 4 day 1, and cycle 7 day 1. Samples were obtained from an open-label, multicenter, first-in-human phase I dose-escalation trial of ivuxolimab. Adults with locally advanced or metastatic melanoma, renal cell, hepatocellular, or head and neck squamous cell carcinoma were enrolled in the trial. CD4+ and CD8+ T cells were sorted separately from peripheral blood before TCR sequencing. For sequencing of the TCRbeta CDR3 region, genomic DNA was extracted from the sorted cells. TCRbeta CDR3 regions were sequenced using the immunoSEQ Assay. TCRdb took over this immuneACCESS table, retaining in-frame rearrangements with V and J assigned. Such tables are incomplete; in checked studies, under half of the missing clones stem from an unresolved V gene, and the remainder is unexplained. The sample has around 75,000 clones on record, around nine tenths of them singletons. The ten top clones hold 2% to 2.5% of the sample.

With regard to this clone: Its recognized antigen is unknown. Per-nucleotide qualities are absent, and no much larger clonotype sits a single base away.

Source: CD4+ or CD8+ T cells sorted from blood, taken in a trial of the OX40 agonist ivuxolimab. The V and J genes are TRBV18 and TRBJ2-3; TRBD2 is possibly the D segment (6 matching bases). The sequence was obtained from an adult with an advanced solid tumor such as melanoma, head and neck, liver or kidney cancer. The CDR3 loop reads CASSPGLSTDTQYF. The sequence in DNA is TGTGCCAGCTCACCGGGACTCAGCACAGATACGCAGTATTTT.